This TCR beta chain appears in the sequencing data of a study of blood T cell repertoires in COVID-19. Study at large: The origin of the acute and convalescent COVID-19 samples was the United States, Italy and Spain.

Assay used: immunoSEQ multiplex PCR; TCRdb lists only in-frame clones, some missing. The profile shows approximately 200,000 clones, about four fifths of them singletons. V trimming: 2 bases; J trimming: 13 bases; junction bases outside the gene matches: 7. The V gene's germline CDR1 is SGHRS and CDR2 YFSETQ. This CDR3 has 13 residues. The chain couples TRBV5-1 to TRBJ2-1; TRBD1 matches 9 bases. Sequenced sample: peripheral blood. The TCR originated in a woman aged 25 to 39 who had recovered from COVID-19. The chain's CDR3 is CASSFEGQGHQFF. The CDR3 DNA is TGCGCCAGCAGCTTTGAGGGACAGGGTCACCAGTTCTTC.